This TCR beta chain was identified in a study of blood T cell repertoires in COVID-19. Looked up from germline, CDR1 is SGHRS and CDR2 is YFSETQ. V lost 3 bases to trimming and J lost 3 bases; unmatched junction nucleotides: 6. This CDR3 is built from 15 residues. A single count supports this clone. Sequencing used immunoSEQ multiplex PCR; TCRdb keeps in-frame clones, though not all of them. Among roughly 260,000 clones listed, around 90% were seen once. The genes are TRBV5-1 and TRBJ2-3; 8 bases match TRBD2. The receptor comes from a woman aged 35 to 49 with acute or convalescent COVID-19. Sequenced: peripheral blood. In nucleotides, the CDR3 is TGCGCCAGCAGCTCAGGGACTAGGGCTACAGATACGCAGTATTTT. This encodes CASSSGTRATDTQYF.